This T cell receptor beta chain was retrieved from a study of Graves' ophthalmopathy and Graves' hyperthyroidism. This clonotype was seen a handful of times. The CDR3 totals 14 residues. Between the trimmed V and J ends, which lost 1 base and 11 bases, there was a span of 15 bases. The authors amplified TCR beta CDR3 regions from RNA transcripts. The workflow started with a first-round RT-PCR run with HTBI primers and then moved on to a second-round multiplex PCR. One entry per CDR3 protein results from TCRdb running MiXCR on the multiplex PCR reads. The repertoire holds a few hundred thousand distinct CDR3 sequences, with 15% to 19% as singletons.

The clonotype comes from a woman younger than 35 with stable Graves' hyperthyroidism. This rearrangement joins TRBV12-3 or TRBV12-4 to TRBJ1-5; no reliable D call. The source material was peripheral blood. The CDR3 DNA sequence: TGTGCCAGCAGTTTAGGGTGGTCCCAATCGGCCCAGCATTTT. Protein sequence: CASSLGWSQSAQHF.